Listed here are 8 T cell receptor beta chains from one sample, sequenced in a study of blood T cell repertoires in COVID-19. Measured with immunoSEQ multiplex PCR; TCRdb has only the in-frame clones, and not every one. The sample consists of about 300,000 clones, over 75% of them appearing once. Sequencing was performed on peripheral blood. The receptors stem from a human donor in a cohort sampled during active COVID-19.

This chain joins TRBV28 and TRBJ2-7; 8 bases are shared with TRBD2. Looked up from germline, CDR1 is MDHEN and CDR2 is SYDVKM. The CDR3 runs to 15 residues. Trimming at V came to 4 bases and at J to 6 bases, leaving 11 bases not matched to a gene. The CDR3 DNA sequence: TGTGCCAGCAGTTCCAGCGGGACTAGGTCTGCCGAGCAGTACTTC. Protein: CASSSSGTRSAEQYF.

The V call is TRBV28, the J call TRBJ2-3; 14 bases align to TRBD2. The CDR3 runs to 18 residues. Germline CDR1 is MDHEN and CDR2 is SYDVKM. V lost 6 bases to trimming and J lost 1 base; unmatched junction nucleotides: 9. The CDR3 loop is CASRSGTSGSLRTDTQYF. In DNA, the CDR3 is TGTGCCAGCAGATCCGGGACTAGCGGGAGCCTTCGCACAGATACGCAGTATTTT.

The CDR3 DNA follows: TGCGCCAGCAGTGACTTGGGCGAGACCCAGTACTTC. It translates to CASSDLGETQYF. The rearrangement uses TRBV10-1 and TRBJ2-5; no clear D. Per germline, CDR1 WNHNN and CDR2 SYGVQD (reference sequence). The CDR3 has 12 residues. Between the trimmed V and J ends, which lost 3 bases and 5 bases, there was a span of 7 bases.

The chain joins TRBV11-2 to TRBJ2-3; 8 bases line up with TRBD2. Trimming took 2 bases from V and 3 from J; bases not matched to a gene: 10. The germline CDR1 and CDR2 sequences are SGHAT and FQNNGV. The CDR3 contains 17 residues. CDR3 bases: TGTGCCAGCAGCTTAAGGCATAAAGCGGGAGCGACAGATACGCAGTATTTT. This codes for CASSLRHKAGATDTQYF. The variable domain in full, completed from reference TRBV11-2 and TRBJ2-3, reads EAGVAQSPRYKIIEKRQSVAFWCNPISGHATLYWYQQILGQGPKLLIQFQNNGVVDDSQLPKDRFSAERLKGVDSTLKIQPAKLEDSAVYLCASSLRHKAGATDTQYFGPGTRLTVL.

The chain has TRBV24-1 and TRBJ2-1; 9 nucleotides align to TRBD1. V gave up 9 bases and J gave up 9 bases; unmatched junction bases: 11. Per germline, CDR1 KGHDR and CDR2 SFDVKD. This CDR3 region has 14 residues. The DNA for the CDR3 is TGTGCCACCGCAACCCCGGGACAGGGCATTGAGCAGTTCTTC. It translates to CATATPGQGIEQFF.

This chain connects TRBV7-9 to TRBJ2-1; TRBD2 matches 12 bases. V shed 6 bases and J 2 bases; nucleotides not matched to a gene: 2. The CDR3 is 15 amino acids. The germline CDR1 and CDR2 sequences are SEHNR and FQNEAQ (reference sequence). In DNA form, the CDR3 reads TGTGCCAGCAGTCCTAGCGGGAGGGCCTACAATGAGCAGTTCTTC. Its translation: CASSPSGRAYNEQFF.

Turning to this clone: Different DNA sequences within this sample yield the same CDR3. CDR3 region: CASSQSTDTQYF. DNA of the CDR3: TGTGCCAGCAGCCAGTCAACAGATACGCAGTATTTT. This rearrangement joins TRBV7-9 to TRBJ2-3, with D unresolved. Germline values: CDR1 SEHNR, CDR2 FQNEAQ (reference sequence). The CDR3 spans 12 residues. Trimming stripped 5 bases from V and 3 bases from J, with 6 bases between.

This clone was counted once. This chain links TRBV29-1 with TRBJ2-7; TRBD2 matches 15 bases. The CDR3 length is 14 residues. From germline, CDR1 is SQVTM and CDR2 ANQGSEA. Germline trimming cut 6 bases from V and 4 bases from J; bases unmatched to any gene: 4. The CDR3 protein is CSVAGTSGRYEQYF. As DNA, the CDR3 is TGCAGCGTCGCGGGGACTAGCGGGAGGTACGAGCAGTACTTC.